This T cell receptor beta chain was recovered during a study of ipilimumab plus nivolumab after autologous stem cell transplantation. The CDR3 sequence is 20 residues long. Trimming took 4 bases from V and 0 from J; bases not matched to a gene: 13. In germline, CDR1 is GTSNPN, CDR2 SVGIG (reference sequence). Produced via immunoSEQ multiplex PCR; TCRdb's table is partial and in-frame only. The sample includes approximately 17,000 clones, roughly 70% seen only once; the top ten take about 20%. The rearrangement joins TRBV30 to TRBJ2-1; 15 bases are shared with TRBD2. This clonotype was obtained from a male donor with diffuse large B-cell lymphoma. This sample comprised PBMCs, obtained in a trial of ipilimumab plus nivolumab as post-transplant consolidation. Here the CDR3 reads CAWNYRTSGRGDGSYNEQFF. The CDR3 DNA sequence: TGTGCCTGGAACTATCGGACTAGCGGGAGGGGGGACGGCTCCTACAATGAGCAGTTCTTC.